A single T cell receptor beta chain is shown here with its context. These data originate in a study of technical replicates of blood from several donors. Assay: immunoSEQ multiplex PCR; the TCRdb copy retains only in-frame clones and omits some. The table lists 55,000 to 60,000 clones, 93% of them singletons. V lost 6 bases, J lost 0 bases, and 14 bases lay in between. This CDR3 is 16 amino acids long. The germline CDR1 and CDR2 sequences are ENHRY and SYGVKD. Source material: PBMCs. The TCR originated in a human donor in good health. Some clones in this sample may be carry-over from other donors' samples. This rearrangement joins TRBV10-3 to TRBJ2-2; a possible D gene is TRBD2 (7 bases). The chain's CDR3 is CAIRRKGGANTGELFF. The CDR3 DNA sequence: TGTGCCATCAGGAGGAAGGGGGGGGCGAACACCGGGGAGCTGTTTTTT.